This T cell receptor (beta chain) was obtained from a study of blood T cell repertoires in COVID-19. This clone was seen at least ten times. Profiling relied on immunoSEQ multiplex PCR, and the TCRdb table lists in-frame clones only, not all of them. The sample shows roughly 140,000 clones, 84% of them seen only once. V gave up 4 bases and J gave up 2 bases; unmatched junction bases: 6. CDR1 is SGHKS and CDR2 is YYEKEE in the germline V gene (reference sequence). The CDR3 totals 14 residues. The sample was peripheral blood. This chain uses TRBV5-5 with TRBJ2-7; 7 bases map to TRBD1. This clonotype was obtained from a human donor in a cohort sampled during active COVID-19. The CDR3 loop reads CASSPGQDPYEQYF. The CDR3 nucleotides read TGTGCCAGCAGCCCCGGACAGGACCCCTACGAGCAGTACTTC.